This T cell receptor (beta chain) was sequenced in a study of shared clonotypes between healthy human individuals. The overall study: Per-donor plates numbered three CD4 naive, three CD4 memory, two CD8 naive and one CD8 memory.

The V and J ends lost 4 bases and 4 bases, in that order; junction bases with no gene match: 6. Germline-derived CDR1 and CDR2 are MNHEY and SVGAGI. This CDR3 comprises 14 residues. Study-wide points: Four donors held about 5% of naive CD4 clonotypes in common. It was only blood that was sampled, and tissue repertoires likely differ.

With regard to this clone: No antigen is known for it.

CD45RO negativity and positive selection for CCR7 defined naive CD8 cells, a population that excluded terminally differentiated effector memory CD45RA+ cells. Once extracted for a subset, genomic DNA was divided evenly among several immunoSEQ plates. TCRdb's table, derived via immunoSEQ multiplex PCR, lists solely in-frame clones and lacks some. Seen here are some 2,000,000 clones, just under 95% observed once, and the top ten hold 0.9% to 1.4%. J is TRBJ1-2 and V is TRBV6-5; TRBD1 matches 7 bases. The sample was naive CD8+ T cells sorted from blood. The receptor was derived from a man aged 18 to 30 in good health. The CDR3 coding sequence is TGTGCCAGCAGTTCGACAGGGACGATCTATGGCTACACCTTC. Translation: CASSSTGTIYGYTF.